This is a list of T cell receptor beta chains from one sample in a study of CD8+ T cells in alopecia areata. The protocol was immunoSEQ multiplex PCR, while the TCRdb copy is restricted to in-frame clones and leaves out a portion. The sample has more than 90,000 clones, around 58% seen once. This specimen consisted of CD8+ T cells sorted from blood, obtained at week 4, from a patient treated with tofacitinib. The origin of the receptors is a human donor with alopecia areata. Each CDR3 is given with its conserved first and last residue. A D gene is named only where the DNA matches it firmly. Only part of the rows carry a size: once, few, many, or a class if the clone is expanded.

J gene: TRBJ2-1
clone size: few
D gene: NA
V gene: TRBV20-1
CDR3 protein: CSARRVGEQFF
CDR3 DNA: TGCAGTGCTAGGAGGGTCGGTGAGCAGTTCTTC

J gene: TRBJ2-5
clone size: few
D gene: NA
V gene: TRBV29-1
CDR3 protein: CSVEGTVQETQYF
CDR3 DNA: TGCAGCGTTGAGGGGACTGTACAAGAGACCCAGTACTTC

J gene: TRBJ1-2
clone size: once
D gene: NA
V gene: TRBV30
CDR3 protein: CAWTENYGYTF
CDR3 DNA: TGTGCCTGGACAGAGAACTATGGCTACACCTTC

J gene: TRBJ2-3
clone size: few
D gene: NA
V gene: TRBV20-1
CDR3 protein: CSSIRDRLYF
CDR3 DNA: TGCAGCAGTATAAGGGACCGTTTATATTTT

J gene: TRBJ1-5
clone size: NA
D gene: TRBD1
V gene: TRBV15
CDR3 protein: CATSREGQRNQPQHF
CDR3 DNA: TGTGCCACCAGCAGAGAGGGACAGCGCAATCAGCCCCAGCATTTT

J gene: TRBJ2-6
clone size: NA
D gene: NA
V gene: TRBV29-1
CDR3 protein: CSVVGSGANVLTF
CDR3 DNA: TGCAGCGTTGTGGGCTCTGGGGCCAACGTCCTGACTTTC

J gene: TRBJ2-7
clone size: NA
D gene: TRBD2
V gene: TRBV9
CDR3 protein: CASSVGSGGLYEQYF
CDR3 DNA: TGTGCCAGCAGCGTAGGAAGCGGGGGTCTTTACGAGCAGTACTTC

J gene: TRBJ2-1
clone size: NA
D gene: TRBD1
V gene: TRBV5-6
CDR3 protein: CASSGTTGQGARNEQFF
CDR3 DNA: TGTGCCAGCAGCGGAACCACTGGACAGGGGGCGCGGAATGAGCAGTTCTTC

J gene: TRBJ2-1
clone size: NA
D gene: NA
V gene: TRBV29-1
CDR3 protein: CSVEDPSRGADNEQFF
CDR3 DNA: TGCAGCGTTGAAGATCCGTCCCGGGGGGCCGACAATGAGCAGTTCTTC

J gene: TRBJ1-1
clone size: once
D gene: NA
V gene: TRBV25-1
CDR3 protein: CASRVTMNTEAFF
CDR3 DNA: TGTGCCAGCCGGGTTACGATGAACACTGAAGCTTTCTTT

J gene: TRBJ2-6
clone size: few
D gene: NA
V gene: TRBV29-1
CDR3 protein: CSAETGANVLTF
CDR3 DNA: TGCAGCGCTGAGACTGGGGCCAACGTCCTGACTTTC

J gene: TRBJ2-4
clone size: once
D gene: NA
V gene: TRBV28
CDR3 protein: CASSRRDTGKNIQYF
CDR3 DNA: TGTGCCAGCAGCCGGAGGGACACAGGCAAAAACATTCAGTACTTC

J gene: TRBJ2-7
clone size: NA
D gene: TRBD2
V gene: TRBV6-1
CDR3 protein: CASTERGSYEQYF
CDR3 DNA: TGTGCCAGCACCGAGCGGGGCTCCTACGAGCAGTACTTC

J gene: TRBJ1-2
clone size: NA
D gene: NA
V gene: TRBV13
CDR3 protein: CASSPRSRIYGYTF
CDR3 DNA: TGTGCCAGCAGCCCCCGAAGCAGGATCTATGGCTACACCTTC

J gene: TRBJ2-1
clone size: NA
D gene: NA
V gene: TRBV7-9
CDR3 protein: CASSLEGDEQFF
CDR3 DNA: TGTGCCAGCAGCTTAGAGGGAGATGAGCAGTTCTTC

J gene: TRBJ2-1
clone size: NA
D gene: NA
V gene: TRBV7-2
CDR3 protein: CASSISGYNEQFF
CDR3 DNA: TGTGCCAGCAGCATAAGCGGTTACAATGAGCAGTTCTTC

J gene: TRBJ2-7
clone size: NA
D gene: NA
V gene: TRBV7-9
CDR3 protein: CASSDHPGLSYEQYF
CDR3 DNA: TGTGCCAGCAGCGATCATCCTGGTCTCTCCTACGAGCAGTACTTC

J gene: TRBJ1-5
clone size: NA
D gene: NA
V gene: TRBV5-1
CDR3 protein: CASSPDSSNQPQHF
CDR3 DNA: TGCGCCAGCAGCCCGGACAGTAGCAATCAGCCCCAGCATTTT

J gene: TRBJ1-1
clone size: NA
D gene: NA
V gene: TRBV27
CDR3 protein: CASSHGTLDEAFF
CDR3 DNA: TGTGCCAGCAGCCACGGGACATTGGATGAAGCTTTCTTT

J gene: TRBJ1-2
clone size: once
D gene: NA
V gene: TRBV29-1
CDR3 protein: CSVENSSNYGYTF
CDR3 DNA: TGCAGCGTTGAGAACAGCTCTAACTATGGCTACACCTTC

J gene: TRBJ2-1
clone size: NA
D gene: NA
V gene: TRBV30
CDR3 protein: CAWTPQGSYNEQFF
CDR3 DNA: TGTGCCTGGACGCCTCAGGGGTCGTACAATGAGCAGTTCTTC

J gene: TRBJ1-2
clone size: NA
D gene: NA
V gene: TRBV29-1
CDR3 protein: CSAPEAADGYTF
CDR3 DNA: TGCAGCGCCCCGGAGGCCGCGGATGGCTACACCTTC

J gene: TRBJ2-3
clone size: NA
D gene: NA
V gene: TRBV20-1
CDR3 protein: CSAHSTDTQYF
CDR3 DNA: TGCAGTGCTCACAGCACAGATACGCAGTATTTT

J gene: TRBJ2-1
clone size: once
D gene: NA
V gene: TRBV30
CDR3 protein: CAWILVGSKDEQFF
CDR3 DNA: TGTGCCTGGATTTTGGTGGGGTCTAAGGATGAGCAGTTCTTC

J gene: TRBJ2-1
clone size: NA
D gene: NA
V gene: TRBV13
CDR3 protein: CASSSNSGTSNEQFF
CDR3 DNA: TGTGCCAGCAGCTCGAACTCCGGGACAAGCAATGAGCAGTTCTTC

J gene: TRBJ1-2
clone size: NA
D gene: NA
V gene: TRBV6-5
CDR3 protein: CASSYVDDYGYTF
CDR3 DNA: TGTGCCAGCAGTTATGTGGATGACTATGGCTACACCTTC

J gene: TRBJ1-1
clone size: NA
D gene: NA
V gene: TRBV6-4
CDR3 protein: CASSVTGQNTEAFF
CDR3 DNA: TGTGCCAGCAGTGTCACGGGACAGAACACTGAAGCTTTCTTT

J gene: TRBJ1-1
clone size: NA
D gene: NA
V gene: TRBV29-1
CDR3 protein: CSVEREAAYTEAFF
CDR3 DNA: TGCAGCGTTGAAAGGGAGGCAGCGTACACTGAAGCTTTCTTT

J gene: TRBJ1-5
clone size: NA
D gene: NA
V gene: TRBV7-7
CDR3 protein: CASSQREGQPQHF
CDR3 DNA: TGTGCTAGCAGCCAGCGGGAAGGGCAGCCCCAGCATTTT

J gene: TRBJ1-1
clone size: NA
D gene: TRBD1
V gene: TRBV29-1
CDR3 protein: CSASTGDTAEAFF
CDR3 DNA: TGCAGCGCCTCGACAGGGGACACTGCTGAAGCTTTCTTT

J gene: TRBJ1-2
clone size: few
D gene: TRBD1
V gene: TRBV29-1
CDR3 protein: CSVWTGRDYGYTF
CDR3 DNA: TGCAGCGTTTGGACAGGGCGGGACTATGGCTACACCTTC